Each of the 17 T cell receptor beta chains below was sequenced from the same sample in a study of cytomegalovirus exposure and HLA in healthy donors. Primers: 60 Vbeta forward and 13 Jbeta reverse. Assay used: immunoSEQ multiplex PCR; TCRdb lists only in-frame clones, some missing. Found here are some 120,000 clones, roughly 74% of them singletons; the top ten hold 6.6%. Sequenced: PBMCs. Source of these receptors: a man in his forties in good health and CMV-seropositive.

The chain links TRBV10-3 to TRBJ1-2; D unclear. The V gene lost 4 bases and the J gene lost 5 bases, with 11 bases spanning the gap. Per the germline V gene, CDR1 is ENHRY and CDR2 is SYGVKD. The CDR3 loop spans 13 amino acids. The CDR3 DNA reads as TGTGCCATCAGTGTGGAGGGTAATTATGGCTACACCTTC. This translates into CAISVEGNYGYTF.

The chain is built from TRBV5-6 and TRBJ1-5, with 8 bases identical to TRBD1. Germline lookup yields CDR1 SGHDT and CDR2 YYEEEE. V shed 1 base, J shed 4 bases, and the junction held 4 bases outside the gene matches. The CDR3 runs to 15 residues. CDR3 residues: CASSLWQGANQPQHF. The CDR3 DNA is TGTGCCAGCAGCTTGTGGCAGGGGGCAAATCAGCCCCAGCATTTT.

This chain connects TRBV18 to TRBJ2-5, with a possible D match to TRBD1 (6 bases). V lost 6 bases and J 0 bases, leaving 14 bases between the germline ends. The CDR3 runs to 15 residues. The germline V gene encodes CDR1 KGHSH and CDR2 LQKENI. CDR3 DNA sequence: TGTGCCAGCTCCGAGAGTCACAGGGACCAAGAGACCCAGTACTTC. Translating it yields CASSESHRDQETQYF.

The rearrangement joins TRBV30 to TRBJ2-1; a weak D match, TRBD2 (5 bases). V lost 3 bases to trimming and J lost 11 bases, with 14 bases between them. The germline CDR1 and CDR2 sequences are GTSNPN and SVGIG (reference sequence). The CDR3 extends over 12 amino acids. The CDR3 loop is CAWRVRAGKQFF. CDR3 DNA: TGTGCCTGGAGGGTACGTGCGGGTAAGCAGTTCTTC.

In regard to this clone: A junction boundary mismatches the germline segment, possibly from a read error. The chain has TRBV5-1 and TRBJ1-2; 8 bases agree with TRBD1. Germline V lookup: CDR1 SGHRS, CDR2 YFSETQ. The CDR3 contains 16 residues. CDR3 bases: TGCGCCGGCAGCCCCCTCTCACAGGGGGGGAACTATGGCTACACCTTC. It translates to CAGSPLSQGGNYGYTF. Variable domain in full (rest from reference TRBV5-1 and TRBJ1-2): KAGVTQTPRYLIKTRGQQVTLSCSPISGHRSVSWYQQTPGQGLQFLFEYFSETQRNKGNFPGRFSGRQFSNSRSEMNVSTLELGDSALYLCAGSPLSQGGNYGYTFGSGTRLTVV.

The chain is built from TRBV15 and TRBJ2-7; 9 bases are a match to TRBD1. The germline V gene encodes CDR1 LNHNV and CDR2 YYDKDF (reference sequence). The CDR3 loop spans 15 amino acids. The ends lost 2 bases at V and 0 bases at J; junction bases unmatched: 2. The DNA for the CDR3 is TGTGCCACCAGCAGATGGACAGGGGCCTCCTACGAGCAGTACTTC. This translates into CATSRWTGASYEQYF.

The chain couples TRBV19 to TRBJ2-1, with D possibly matching TRBD1 (5 bases). V gave up 10 bases and J gave up 5 bases, with 6 bases separating them. Germline CDR1 and CDR2: LNHDA and SQIVND (reference sequence). This CDR3 spans 10 amino acids. CDR3 residues: CATGHNEQFF. CDR3 coding DNA: TGTGCCACAGGGCACAATGAGCAGTTCTTC.

This clone was observed a handful of times. The chain's CDR3 is CASSTGVSEAFF. CDR3 bases: TGTGCCAGTAGTACAGGGGTATCTGAAGCTTTCTTT. The gene calls are TRBV6-5 and TRBJ1-1; 7 nucleotides line up with TRBD1. Trimming cost V 9 bases and J 6 bases; bases outside gene matches: 7. Germline V gene sequence: CDR1 MNHEY, CDR2 SVGAGI. The CDR3 is 12 amino acids.

The genes are TRBV16 and TRBJ1-5; D is perhaps TRBD1 (5 bases). Trimming took off 0 bases at V and 4 bases at J, with 7 bases between the two ends. This CDR3 region has 14 residues. CDR1 is KGHSY and CDR2 is FQNENV in the germline V gene. The CDR3 DNA reads as TGTGCCAGCAGCCAATCTGACAGTAATCAGCCCCAGCATTTT. Translating gives CASSQSDSNQPQHF. Filled out from reference TRBV16 and TRBJ1-5, the complete variable domain reads GEEVAQTPKHLVRGEGQKAKLYCAPIKGHSYVFWYQQVLKNEFKFLISFQNENVFDETGMPKERFSAKCLPNSPCSLEIQATKLEDSAVYFCASSQSDSNQPQHFGDGTRLSIL.

The chain uses TRBV6-5 and TRBJ2-3; D remains unclear. This CDR3 contains 13 residues. V was shortened by 3 bases and J by 2 bases, with 6 bases between the two germline ends. Per germline, CDR1 MNHEY and CDR2 SVGAGI. This CDR3 is CASSYGATDTQYF. DNA for the CDR3: TGTGCCAGCAGTTATGGAGCCACAGATACGCAGTATTTT.

Written as DNA, the CDR3 is TGTGCCTGGAGTCCATTAAGCGGGGGCTATGGCTACACCTTC. Translated: CAWSPLSGGYGYTF. The chain combines TRBV30 with TRBJ1-2, with D maybe TRBD1 (5 bases). V gave up 2 bases and J gave up 4 bases, with 14 bases separating them. The CDR3 has 14 amino acids. CDR1 and CDR2 (germline): GTSNPN, SVGIG (reference sequence). Variable domain in full (rest from reference TRBV30 and TRBJ1-2): SQTIHQWPATLVQPVGSPLSLECTVEGTSNPNLYWYRQAAGRGLQLLFYSVGIGQISSEVPQNLSASRPQDRQFILSSKKLLLSDSGFYLCAWSPLSGGYGYTFGSGTRLTVV.

V gene TRBV28 combines with J gene TRBJ1-5, with 12 nucleotides matching TRBD1. The junction had 10 bases not matched to a gene; V was cut back by 10 bases and J by 6 bases. Per germline, CDR1 MDHEN and CDR2 SYDVKM. CDR3 length equals 15 residues. In DNA form, the CDR3 reads TGTGCCACCACAACCGGGGACAGGGGGCGTCAGCCCCAGCATTTT. This codes for CATTTGDRGRQPQHF. The entire variable domain, with the rest obtained from reference TRBV28 and TRBJ1-5, is as follows: DVKVTQSSRYLVKRTGEKVFLECVQDMDHENMFWYRQDPGLGLRLIYFSYDVKMKEKGDIPEGYSVSREKKERFSLILESASTNQTSMYLCATTTGDRGRQPQHFGDGTRLSIL.

This clone appeared a single time. V gene TRBV2 combines with J gene TRBJ1-2; TRBD1 matches 12 bases. The CDR3 is made up of 17 amino acids. J gave up 8 bases and V 8 bases, and 18 bases lay outside the gene matches. Germline V lookup: CDR1 SNHLY, CDR2 FYNNEI. Written as DNA, the CDR3 is TGTGCCAGCCCCGTCCTGAGGGAGGGACAGGGGGCCTTGGGCTACACCTTC. Its protein product is CASPVLREGQGALGYTF.

This chain connects TRBV7-2 to TRBJ2-3; D is perhaps TRBD1 (5 bases). The CDR3 is 15 residues long. The V and J ends lost 1 base and 2 bases respectively, with 10 bases between them. Germline values: CDR1 SGHTA, CDR2 FQGNSA. The CDR3 DNA reads as TGTGCCAGCAGCTTAGGACAGACGTACACAGATACGCAGTATTTT. Translated, it gives CASSLGQTYTDTQYF.

The rearrangement links TRBV9 to TRBJ2-7; 7 nucleotides line up with TRBD2. Trimming at V came to 4 bases and at J to 7 bases, leaving 14 bases not matched to a gene. The CDR3 covers 15 residues. Germline V lookup: CDR1 SGDLS, CDR2 YYNGEE. In nucleotides, the CDR3 is TGTGCCAGCAGCCTTGGACTAGGGGTAGGAAGAGAGCAGTACTTC. Translated: CASSLGLGVGREQYF.

The V call is TRBV5-1, the J call TRBJ2-3, with D possibly matching TRBD2 (6 bases). The germline V and J ends were trimmed by 4 bases and 4 bases, with 16 bases remaining between them. Germline values: CDR1 SGHRS, CDR2 YFSETQ. This CDR3 spans 15 amino acids. The CDR3 DNA reads TGCGCCAGCAGCCCCTCCTCCCGGGACTCAGATACGCAGTATTTT. Translation gives CASSPSSRDSDTQYF.

The V and J genes are TRBV19 and TRBJ1-1; D unclear. The CDR3 has 11 amino acids. Trimming shortened V by 6 bases and J by 6 bases, and 8 bases separated the two germline ends. Germline lookup yields CDR1 LNHDA and CDR2 SQIVND (reference sequence). Here the CDR3 DNA reads TGTGCCAGTAGAACGGTAGCTGAAGCTTTCTTT. This encodes CASRTVAEAFF. Complete variable domain (other parts from reference TRBV19 and TRBJ1-1): DGGITQSPKYLFRKEGQNVTLSCEQNLNHDAMYWYRQDPGQGLRLIYYSQIVNDFQKGDIAEGYSVSREKKESFPLTVTSAQKNPTAFYLCASRTVAEAFFGQGTRLTVV.